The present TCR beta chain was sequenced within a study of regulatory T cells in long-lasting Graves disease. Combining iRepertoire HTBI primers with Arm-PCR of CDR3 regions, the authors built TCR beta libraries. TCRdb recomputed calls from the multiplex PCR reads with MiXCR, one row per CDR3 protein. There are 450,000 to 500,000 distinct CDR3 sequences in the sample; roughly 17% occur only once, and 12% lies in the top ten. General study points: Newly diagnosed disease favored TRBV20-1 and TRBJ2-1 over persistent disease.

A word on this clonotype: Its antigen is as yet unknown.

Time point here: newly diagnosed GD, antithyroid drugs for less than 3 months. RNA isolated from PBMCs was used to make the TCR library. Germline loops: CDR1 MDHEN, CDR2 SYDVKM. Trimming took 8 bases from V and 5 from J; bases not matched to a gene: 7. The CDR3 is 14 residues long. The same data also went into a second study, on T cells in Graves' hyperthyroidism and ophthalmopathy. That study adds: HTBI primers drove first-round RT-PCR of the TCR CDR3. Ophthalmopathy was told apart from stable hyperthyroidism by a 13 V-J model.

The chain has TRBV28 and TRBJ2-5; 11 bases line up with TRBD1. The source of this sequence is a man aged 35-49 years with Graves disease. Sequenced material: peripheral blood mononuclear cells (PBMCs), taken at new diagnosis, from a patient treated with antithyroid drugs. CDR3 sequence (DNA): TGTGCCAGCTCCGGGACAGGGGGTTCTGAGACCCAGTACTTC. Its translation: CASSGTGGSETQYF.